This TCR beta chain stems from a study of T cell clonality in common variable immunodeficiency. Whole-study findings and limits: Links between repertoire features and CVID complications were heterogeneity-limited. Reportedly, TCR beta sequences from common variable immunodeficiency showed fewer deletions and N-nucleotide insertions.

This clone was found many times. Antigen specificity is unknown. Read coverage stops 3 residues before the CDR3 terminus; the germline J gene supplies the remainder. From germline, CDR1 is LNHDA and CDR2 SQIVND (reference sequence). With 0 bases removed from V and 9 bases from J, the gap between germline ends came to 9 bases. There are 13 residues in the CDR3. Blood samples were heparinized, about 5 to 8 ml per donor. Control and CVID samples contributed equal amounts of genomic DNA. Sequenced by immunoSEQ multiplex PCR; TCRdb stores in-frame clones only, minus some. This sample comprises around 40,000 clones, none seen once only.

The receptor was isolated from a person aged 18 to 70 in good health. The chain combines TRBV19 with TRBJ2-1, with D tentatively TRBD2 (6 bases). The sample was peripheral blood mononuclear cells. The CDR3 bases that were read are TGTGCCAGTAGTATAGAGGGACTCGGTGAG. This translates into CASSIEGLGE. The entire CDR3 sequence reads CASSIEGLGEQFF.